This TCR beta chain derives from a study of control samples from healthy donors and cancer patients. The data were produced by immunoSEQ multiplex PCR, yet TCRdb's version contains in-frame clones alone and is incomplete. This table has over 80,000 clones, 79% appearing once. Germline-derived CDR1 and CDR2 are MNHNY and SVGAGI (reference sequence). The CDR3 has 16 residues. V was clipped by 5 bases and J by 2 bases, with 18 bases between them. The clonotype originates from a woman aged 30 to 39 in good health. The chain is built from TRBV6-6 and TRBJ1-1; D may be TRBD1 (6 bases). The sequenced sample consisted of blood. The CDR3 DNA sequence: TGTGCCAGCAGTCCCAGGGGACTGAGTGGAAACACTGAAGCTTTCTTT. Translated, it gives CASSPRGLSGNTEAFF.